The rows below give T cell receptor beta chains drawn from one sample of a study of spatial heterogeneity in lung cancer. TCRdb recomputed calls from the 5' RACE reads with MiXCR, one row per CDR3 protein. This repertoire shows under 85,000 distinct CDR3 sequences, under 8.5% found once; its top ten account for 6.8%. Source: PBMCs, taken at surgery. The receptors shown here come from a male donor with early-stage non-small cell lung cancer. Each CDR3 is given with its conserved first and last residue. The D gene is left open where the match is weak.

d_call	v_call	j_call	cdr3_aa
.	TRBV5-4	TRBJ2-2	CASSIRDSTGELFF
TRBD1	TRBV6-2/TRBV6-3	TRBJ2-2	CASRNPTGLSGELFF
.	TRBV5-1	TRBJ2-2	CASSLELPGNTGELFF
TRBD1	TRBV7-8	TRBJ2-7	CASSFFGQGPSDEQYF
TRBD1	TRBV20-1	TRBJ1-2	CSARATGQGNYGYTF
.	TRBV5-1	TRBJ2-7	CASSLGVSGAEQYF
.	TRBV20-1	TRBJ1-4	CSATIQTPGTQATNEKLFF
.	TRBV29-1	TRBJ1-1	CSVELTGSITEAFF
.	TRBV3-1	TRBJ1-6	CASSQTGTNSPLHF
.	TRBV30	TRBJ2-7	CAWSGTAYEQYF
.	TRBV27	TRBJ2-6	CASSLKGANVLTF
.	TRBV2	TRBJ2-3	CASRLSPQEGDTQYF
.	TRBV3-1	TRBJ2-3	CASSQDRISTDTQYF
TRBD1	TRBV19	TRBJ1-1	CASRIKGGTGTEAFF
.	TRBV29-1	TRBJ2-2	CSGANRVTGELFF
TRBD2	TRBV20-1	TRBJ2-3	CSVVSGSHRAPDTQYF
.	TRBV9	TRBJ2-5	CASSVDGLGAQYF
.	TRBV6-5	TRBJ1-2	CASRDRLEGYTF
.	TRBV7-9	TRBJ1-5	CASSRGDQPQHF
TRBD2	TRBV25-1	TRBJ2-3	CAAVAGSTDTQYF
TRBD2	TRBV27	TRBJ2-7	CASSRPGLAGVRNEQYF
.	TRBV6-1	TRBJ1-6	CASRTGFDSPLHF
TRBD2	TRBV9	TRBJ2-5	CASSTGLVGAETQYF
TRBD1	TRBV4-2	TRBJ1-1	CASSQDGAGGFEAFF
.	TRBV9	TRBJ1-2	CASSARDVGTYGYTF
.	TRBV9	TRBJ2-1	CASSVGLITGAQASNEQFF
.	TRBV15	TRBJ1-2	CATSSAQTGKHYGYTF
.	TRBV5-6	TRBJ2-1	CASRRMTAFGLGFF
.	TRBV5-1	TRBJ2-1	CASSPRPGDNEQFF
TRBD1	TRBV7-9	TRBJ2-5	CASSVPRQGALRETQYF
.	TRBV6-1	TRBJ1-5	CASSERQNQPQHF
.	TRBV19	TRBJ1-1	CASSPRIGTEAFF
TRBD2	TRBV12-3/TRBV12-4	TRBJ2-7	CASSRTSGTNEQYF
TRBD1	TRBV20-1	TRBJ1-5	CSARTGQGNQPQHF
.	TRBV5-1	TRBJ1-4	CASSPDGGLTNEKLFF
.	TRBV7-9	TRBJ2-7	CASSSPLAGMEQYF